The following is a T cell receptor beta chain sequence with its context. It may be a read error: a sequence one base away is much more abundant. Germline CDR1 DFQATT, CDR2 SNEGSKA (reference sequence). The length of the CDR3 is 13 residues. Trimming took 6 bases from V and 8 from J, leaving 17 bases between them. The study defined stable Graves' hyperthyroidism as no ophthalmopathy progression within 18 months. Diagnoses used clinical symptoms, serum thyroxine and TRAb, thyroid ultrasound and orbital computed tomography. This sample holds PBMCs from 9.5 to 10 ml fresh peripheral blood. The data were obtained in a study of T cells in Graves' hyperthyroidism and ophthalmopathy. Amplification of TCR beta CDR3 regions was performed using RNA transcripts as template. HTBI primers were employed in a first-round RT-PCR of the TCR CDR3. TCRdb reanalysed the multiplex PCR reads using MiXCR and keeps one entry per CDR3 protein. The data show under 650,000 distinct CDR3 sequences, roughly 17% seen once.

J is TRBJ2-1 and V is TRBV20-1; D possibly uses TRBD1 or TRBD2 (5 bases each). The source is a woman in her 30s with Graves' hyperthyroidism. The sequencing input was blood. The CDR3 region is CSAKDGTLDEQFF. In DNA form, the CDR3 reads TGCAGTGCGAAAGACGGGACGCTCGATGAGCAGTTCTTC.